This TCR beta chain was retrieved from a study of blood T cells in healthy people across ages. The germline CDR1 and CDR2 sequences are DFQATT and SNEGSKA (reference sequence). Trimming at V came to 0 bases and at J to 5 bases, leaving 6 bases not matched to a gene. The CDR3 covers 14 residues. Next came a second PCR, run for about 6 to 11 cycles, which used a sample-barcoded 5' primer along with a J-beta primer mix. TCRdb re-analysed the 5' RACE reads in MiXCR, keeping a single row per CDR3 protein. The sample yields over 950,000 distinct CDR3 sequences, roughly 51% seen once. The sequence was collected from a woman aged 60 to 75 in good health. The sample consisted of blood. The chain has TRBV20-1 and TRBJ2-7; 8 bases match TRBD1. CDR3 coding DNA: TGCAGTGCTAGAGACCGGACAGGGCAGAACGAGCAGTACTTC. It codes for CSARDRTGQNEQYF.